One and the same sample provided the 3 T cell receptor beta chains below, sequenced in a study of blood T cell repertoires in COVID-19. Generated by immunoSEQ multiplex PCR, the TCRdb table keeps only in-frame clones and is missing some. The sample has under 65,000 clones; 70% to 85% are singletons. The sample was peripheral blood. Receptors were obtained from an older woman with acute or convalescent COVID-19.

The gene calls are TRBV11-2 and TRBJ2-7; no clear D gene. From germline, CDR1 is SGHAT and CDR2 FQNNGV. The CDR3 totals 13 residues. Trimming shortened V by 0 bases and J by 3 bases, and 6 bases separated the two germline ends. The CDR3 loop is CASSLENSYEQYF. The CDR3 DNA follows: TGTGCCAGCAGCTTAGAGAATAGCTACGAGCAGTACTTC.

This clone was picked up one time. The gene calls are TRBV7-2 and TRBJ2-7; TRBD2 agrees at 14 bases. The CDR3 is made up of 15 amino acids. V lost 5 bases to trimming and J lost 6 bases; unmatched junction nucleotides: 6. CDR1 SGHTA and CDR2 FQGNSA come from the germline V gene. The CDR3 region has the DNA TGTGCCAGCAGCCCGAGACTAGCGGGGGGGCGCGAGCAGTACTTC. Translating gives CASSPRLAGGREQYF.

CDR3 nucleotide sequence: TGCGCCAGCAACCCGGGGACTAGTCCAACCGGGGAGCTGTTTTTT. Translated, it gives CASNPGTSPTGELFF. J is TRBJ2-2 and V is TRBV5-1; TRBD2 agrees at 8 bases. The V segment lost 6 bases and the J segment 5 bases; nucleotides outside the gene matches: 9. Germline V gene sequence: CDR1 SGHRS, CDR2 YFSETQ. The CDR3 runs to 15 residues.